The 31 T cell receptor beta chains presented below share a single source sample, sequenced in a study of blood T cell repertoires in COVID-19. TCRdb keeps only in-frame clones here, not all; method: immunoSEQ multiplex PCR. The table records approximately 350,000 clones, less than 90% of them present only once. The sequenced sample was PBMCs or T cells enriched from blood (not recorded which). Receptor source: a woman aged 50 to 60 who had recovered from COVID-19.

The gene calls are TRBV29-1 and TRBJ1-2; possibly TRBD1 for D (6 bases). The CDR3 contains 13 residues. Per germline, CDR1 SQVTM and CDR2 ANQGSEA. The V and J ends lost 7 bases and 3 bases respectively, with 15 bases between them. The CDR3 region has the DNA TGCAGCGACCAGACCACAGGGTACTATGGCTACACCTTC. It specifies CSDQTTGYYGYTF.

The CDR3 nucleotides are TGTGCCAGCTCACTCGGACAGGGGACCTACGAGCAGTACTTC. It is translated as CASSLGQGTYEQYF. This chain joins TRBV18 and TRBJ2-7; TRBD1 matches at 9 bases. The CDR3 runs to 14 residues. V lost 4 bases, J lost 2 bases, and 3 bases stayed unmatched. Germline CDR1 is KGHSH and CDR2 is LQKENI.

The chain combines TRBV28 with TRBJ1-1, with a possible D match to TRBD1 (5 bases). In germline, CDR1 is MDHEN, CDR2 SYDVKM. This CDR3 contains 10 residues. V was shortened by 6 bases and J by 7 bases, with 6 bases between the two germline ends. This CDR3 is CASRDSEAFF. Here the CDR3 DNA reads TGTGCCAGCAGAGACAGTGAAGCTTTCTTT. Supplemented by reference TRBV28 and TRBJ1-1, the full variable domain reads DVKVTQSSRYLVKRTGEKVFLECVQDMDHENMFWYRQDPGLGLRLIYFSYDVKMKEKGDIPEGYSVSREKKERFSLILESASTNQTSMYLCASRDSEAFFGQGTRLTVV.

The V and J genes are TRBV5-6 and TRBJ2-4; D is perhaps TRBD1 (6 bases). The germline V and J ends were trimmed by 0 bases and 0 bases, with 10 bases remaining between them. The CDR3 spans 16 residues. Germline-derived CDR1 and CDR2 are SGHDT and YYEEEE. The chain's CDR3 is CASSLGGTLAKNIQYF. In DNA, the CDR3 is TGTGCCAGCAGCTTGGGAGGGACACTAGCCAAAAACATTCAGTACTTC.

The chain recombines TRBV5-4 with TRBJ2-1; 7 bases align to TRBD2. The CDR3 loop spans 17 amino acids. With V trimmed by 0 bases and J by 0 bases, 6 bases remained unmatched. The germline gives CDR1 SGHNT, CDR2 YYREEE (reference sequence). The CDR3 nucleotides read TGTGCCAGCAGCTTGGGTGCGGGAGTGAGCTCCTACAATGAGCAGTTCTTC. This translates into CASSLGAGVSSYNEQFF.

The rearrangement uses TRBV11-2 and TRBJ2-7, with D possibly being TRBD2 (6 bases). V lost 5 bases, J lost 3 bases, and 14 bases lay in between. This CDR3 region has 14 residues. Germline V gene lookup returns CDR1 SGHAT and CDR2 FQNNGV. The CDR3 DNA follows: TGTGCCAGCAGCGACACCGGGACTCTCTACGAGCAGTACTTC. It is translated as CASSDTGTLYEQYF.

The chain uses TRBV5-6 and TRBJ1-6; perhaps TRBD1 as D (6 bases). V was shortened by 4 bases and J by 2 bases, with 13 bases between the two germline ends. The CDR3 has 16 amino acids. CDR1 SGHDT and CDR2 YYEEEE come from the germline V gene. The CDR3 sequence: CASSQLDRPYNSPLHF. CDR3 nucleotides: TGTGCCAGCAGCCAGTTGGACAGACCCTATAATTCACCCCTCCACTTT. The full variable domain, rest sourced from reference TRBV5-6 and TRBJ1-6, is DAGVTQSPTHLIKTRGQQVTLRCSPKSGHDTVSWYQQALGQGPQFIFQYYEEEERQRGNFPDRFSGHQFPNYSSELNVNALLLGDSALYLCASSQLDRPYNSPLHFGNGTRLTVT.

The chain links TRBV6-6 to TRBJ1-2, with 9 bases fitting TRBD1. V lost 6 bases, J lost 6 bases, and 11 bases stayed unmatched. The CDR3 sequence is 15 residues long. Germline V lookup: CDR1 MNHNY, CDR2 SVGAGI (reference sequence). In DNA form, the CDR3 reads TGTGCCAGCAGCCCAGTCGGCACAGGGGGCCATGGCTACACCTTC. This sequence encodes CASSPVGTGGHGYTF.

CDR3 sequence (DNA): TGTGCCAGTAGTATAAACAGGGGGCCCACTGAAGCTTTCTTT. The encoded protein is CASSINRGPTEAFF. The chain carries TRBV19 and TRBJ1-1, with TRBD1 matching 9 bases. This CDR3 has 14 residues. Germline CDR1 is LNHDA and CDR2 is SQIVND (reference sequence). Trimming removed 2 bases from V and 4 bases from J; junction bases left unmatched: 2. Based on the CDR3 plus reference TRBV19 and TRBJ1-1, the full variable domain is DGGITQSPKYLFRKEGQNVTLSCEQNLNHDAMYWYRQDPGQGLRLIYYSQIVNDFQKGDIAEGYSVSREKKESFPLTVTSAQKNPTAFYLCASSINRGPTEAFFGQGTRLTVV.

The chain is built from TRBV4-3 and TRBJ2-1; 11 nucleotides line up with TRBD2. The CDR3 covers 16 residues. Germline V gene data show CDR1 as LGHNA and CDR2 as YSLEER. V gave up 0 bases and J gave up 4 bases; unmatched junction bases: 2. The CDR3 sequence: CASSQERTSGYNEQFF. CDR3 bases: TGCGCCAGCAGCCAAGAACGGACTAGCGGGTACAATGAGCAGTTCTTC.

This chain uses TRBV7-2 with TRBJ1-2; no clear D gene. V gave up 0 bases and J gave up 3 bases, with 11 bases separating them. The CDR3 spans 15 residues. Germline CDR1 and CDR2: SGHTA and FQGNSA. The CDR3 here is CASSLARSVYYGYTF. The CDR3 DNA follows: TGTGCCAGCAGCTTAGCGAGGTCGGTCTACTATGGCTACACCTTC. The full variable domain, in which reference TRBV7-2 and TRBJ1-2 provide the parts outside the CDR3, is GAGVSQSPSNKVTEKGKDVELRCDPISGHTALYWYRQSLGQGLEFLIYFQGNSAPDKSGLPSDRFSAERTGGSVSTLTIQRTQQEDSAVYLCASSLARSVYYGYTFGSGTRLTVV.

V usage is TRBV18 and J usage is TRBJ2-5, with D uncertain. Germline CDR1 KGHSH, CDR2 LQKENI. Deletions cut 3 bases from V and 4 bases from J, with 9 bases between. The CDR3 is made up of 13 amino acids. The CDR3 reads CASSPTKGETQYF. DNA of the CDR3: TGTGCCAGCTCACCGACAAAAGGAGAGACCCAGTACTTC.

The chain employs TRBV27 and TRBJ1-1, with TRBD1 matching over 7 bases. Germline V gives CDR1 MNHEY, CDR2 SMNVEV (reference sequence). The CDR3 length is 13 residues. V dropped 6 bases and J dropped 5; count of bases not matched to a gene: 6. CDR3 protein: CASRPGQFTEAFF. CDR3 DNA: TGTGCCAGCAGGCCGGGACAGTTTACTGAAGCTTTCTTT.

V is TRBV2 and J is TRBJ1-2, with D possibly matching TRBD1 (6 bases). The length of the CDR3 is 17 residues. Trimming took off 2 bases at V and 7 bases at J, with 23 bases between the two ends. Germline CDR1 SNHLY, CDR2 FYNNEI. The CDR3 DNA follows: TGTGCCAGCAGTGAATTTTTGGGGGCAGGCCCCAGTGGTGGCTACACCTTC. Translation gives CASSEFLGAGPSGGYTF.

CDR3 region: CASSAGLASVYEQYF. The CDR3 nucleotides are TGTGCCAGCAGCGCTGGACTAGCAAGTGTCTACGAGCAGTACTTC. The chain links TRBV9 to TRBJ2-7, with 8 bases that match TRBD2. Germline-derived CDR1 and CDR2 are SGDLS and YYNGEE. The CDR3 is 15 residues long. V lost 3 bases to trimming and J lost 3 bases; unmatched junction nucleotides: 8.

CDR3 residues: CASSSTGGNQPQHF. The DNA for the CDR3 is TGTGCCAGCAGCTCAACAGGGGGCAATCAGCCCCAGCATTTT. The V gene is TRBV7-9, the J gene TRBJ1-5; 7 positions agree with TRBD1. CDR3 length: 14 residues. The ends lost 4 bases at V and 2 bases at J; junction bases unmatched: 2. Germline values: CDR1 SEHNR, CDR2 FQNEAQ (reference sequence).

J is TRBJ2-7 and V is TRBV5-1, with a possible D match to TRBD1 (5 bases). The V end was cut by 1 base, the J end by 1 base, with 12 bases between. Per germline, CDR1 SGHRS and CDR2 YFSETQ. This CDR3 is built from 15 residues. In DNA, the CDR3 is TGCGCCAGCAGCTTGCAGGGCGGAGTGTCCTACGAGCAGTACTTC. As protein: CASSLQGGVSYEQYF.

This chain uses TRBV18 with TRBJ2-7; 7 bases are shared with TRBD1. With 5 bases clipped from V and 0 bases from J, the junction kept 10 bases outside the gene matches. Germline CDR1 is KGHSH and CDR2 is LQKENI. The CDR3 has 16 residues. Here the CDR3 DNA reads TGTGCCAGCTCATTCTCCAACAGGGGAGCCTCCTACGAGCAGTACTTC. Amino acid sequence: CASSFSNRGASYEQYF.

V usage is TRBV15 and J usage is TRBJ1-6; D possibly corresponds to TRBD1 (6 bases). V dropped 2 bases and J dropped 6 bases, with 11 bases sitting between them. The CDR3 is 15 amino acids. Germline V gene sequence: CDR1 LNHNV, CDR2 YYDKDF (reference sequence). In DNA form, the CDR3 reads TGTGCCACCAGCAGAACCGGGACACTTAATTCACCCCTCCACTTT. Translated: CATSRTGTLNSPLHF.

The rearrangement links TRBV3-1 (or the pseudogene TRBV3-2) to TRBJ2-3; TRBD2 matches 15 bases. The germline V gene encodes CDR1 LGHDT and CDR2 YNNKEL (reference sequence). CDR3 length equals 16 residues. V lost 4 bases, J lost 4 bases, and 3 bases stayed unmatched. As DNA, the CDR3 is TGTGCCAGCAGCCTGGGACTAGCGGGAGGTGCAGATACGCAGTATTTT. It codes for CASSLGLAGGADTQYF.

V and J are TRBV2 and TRBJ1-2; possibly TRBD1 for D (5 bases). The germline V gene encodes CDR1 SNHLY and CDR2 FYNNEI. CDR3 length: 14 residues. V shed 7 bases and J shed 2 bases, with 14 bases lying between them. DNA for the CDR3: TGTGCCAGCAACTCAGGGATCGGAAACTATGGCTACACCTTC. Translating it yields CASNSGIGNYGYTF.

This chain links TRBV6-5 with TRBJ1-2, with D tentatively TRBD1 (5 bases). There are 13 residues in the CDR3. The germline V and J ends were trimmed by 9 bases and 4 bases, with 15 bases remaining between them. Germline V gene lookup returns CDR1 MNHEY and CDR2 SVGAGI. The CDR3 reads CASQGVDIYGYTF. The CDR3 DNA follows: TGTGCCAGTCAAGGGGTGGATATCTATGGCTACACCTTC.

The chain uses TRBV30 and TRBJ1-3; D not certain. The CDR3 consists of 14 residues. In germline, CDR1 is GTSNPN, CDR2 SVGIG (reference sequence). With 5 bases removed from V and 0 bases from J, the gap between germline ends came to 11 bases. The CDR3 DNA follows: TGTGCCTGGGACGCTGGGAGCTCTGGAAACACCATATATTTT. It translates to CAWDAGSSGNTIYF.

The chain is built from TRBV7-9 and TRBJ1-2, with D possibly being TRBD1 (6 bases). This CDR3 spans 16 amino acids. CDR1 is SEHNR and CDR2 is FQNEAQ in the germline V gene (reference sequence). V was trimmed by 7 bases and J by 5 bases, leaving 23 bases between them. The CDR3 nucleotides are TGTGCCAGCACACAAGGGCGGGGGCGCTTTTTATATGGCTACACCTTC. Translated: CASTQGRGRFLYGYTF.

This rearrangement joins TRBV6-5 to TRBJ1-5; tentative D call: TRBD1 (5 bases). The V and J ends lost 6 bases and 4 bases respectively, with 7 bases between them. The CDR3 loop spans 12 amino acids. Looked up from germline, CDR1 is MNHEY and CDR2 is SVGAGI. The CDR3 DNA reads as TGTGCCAGCAGGCAGGGAAATCAGCCCCAGCATTTT. This sequence encodes CASRQGNQPQHF.

The table lists this clone with a count of one. This rearrangement joins TRBV29-1 to TRBJ2-2, with D hard to call. V lost 5 bases to trimming and J lost 3 bases, with 10 bases between them. Germline V gene sequence: CDR1 SQVTM, CDR2 ANQGSEA. The CDR3 spans 13 residues. The chain's CDR3 is CSVLSTDTGELFF. CDR3 nucleotides: TGCAGCGTTCTTAGCACGGACACCGGGGAGCTGTTTTTT.

The V and J genes are TRBV9 and TRBJ2-3; TRBD2 aligns across 8 bases. CDR3 size: 15 residues. Germline V gives CDR1 SGDLS, CDR2 YYNGEE. Trimming at V came to 4 bases and at J to 2 bases, leaving 6 bases not matched to a gene. The CDR3 spells CASSITSGLTDTQYF. For the CDR3, the DNA is TGTGCCAGCAGCATAACTAGCGGCCTCACAGATACGCAGTATTTT.

The chain uses TRBV7-7 and TRBJ1-1, with 7 nucleotides matching TRBD1. This CDR3 is 13 amino acids long. V was pared by 5 bases and J by 8 bases, with 8 bases of the junction left unmatched. Germline CDR1 reads SSHAT; CDR2 reads FNYEAQ (reference sequence). The CDR3 sequence: CASSLNRDSEAFF. The CDR3 DNA follows: TGTGCCAGCAGCCTCAATCGGGACAGCGAAGCTTTCTTT.

This CDR3 reads CASSPSQGVVDTQYF. CDR3 DNA sequence: TGTGCCAGCTCACCTTCACAGGGGGTTGTAGATACGCAGTATTTT. V is TRBV18 and J is TRBJ2-3; 8 bases are shared with TRBD1. There are 15 residues in the CDR3. The germline gives CDR1 KGHSH, CDR2 LQKENI. Trimming removed 3 bases from V and 5 bases from J; junction bases left unmatched: 7.

V gene TRBV2 combines with J gene TRBJ1-6; perhaps TRBD1 as D (6 bases). V was cut by 5 bases and J by 6 bases, with 17 bases left in between. This CDR3 is built from 16 residues. The germline gives CDR1 SNHLY, CDR2 FYNNEI. The CDR3 spells CASSLGQGRPNSPLHF. CDR3 nucleotides: TGTGCCAGCAGTCTGGGGCAGGGGCGTCCTAATTCACCCCTCCACTTT. Full variable domain (outside the CDR3, taken from reference TRBV2 and TRBJ1-6): EPEVTQTPSHQVTQMGQEVILRCVPISNHLYFYWYRQILGQKVEFLVSFYNNEISEKSEIFDDQFSVERPDGSNFTLKIRSTKLEDSAMYFCASSLGQGRPNSPLHFGNGTRLTVT.

The CDR3 here is CASRSSGTNYGYTF. CDR3 bases: TGTGCCAGCAGGAGTTCCGGGACTAACTATGGCTACACCTTC. The rearrangement uses TRBV6-5 and TRBJ1-2; D unresolved. The length of the CDR3 is 14 residues. V was shortened by 6 bases and J by 0 bases, with 11 bases between the two germline ends. Germline V lookup: CDR1 MNHEY, CDR2 SVGAGI.